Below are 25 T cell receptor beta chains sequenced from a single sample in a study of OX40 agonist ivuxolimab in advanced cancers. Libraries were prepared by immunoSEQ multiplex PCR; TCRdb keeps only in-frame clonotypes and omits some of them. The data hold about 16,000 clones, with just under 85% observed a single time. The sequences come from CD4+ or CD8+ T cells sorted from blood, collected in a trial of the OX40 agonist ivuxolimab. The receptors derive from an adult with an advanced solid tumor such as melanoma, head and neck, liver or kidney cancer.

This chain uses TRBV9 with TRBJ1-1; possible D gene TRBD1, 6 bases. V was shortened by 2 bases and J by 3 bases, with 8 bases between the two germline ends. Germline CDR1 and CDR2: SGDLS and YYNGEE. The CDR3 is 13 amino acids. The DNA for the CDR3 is TGTGCCAGCAGCGTCCGACAGGACACTGAAGCTTTCTTT. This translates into CASSVRQDTEAFF.

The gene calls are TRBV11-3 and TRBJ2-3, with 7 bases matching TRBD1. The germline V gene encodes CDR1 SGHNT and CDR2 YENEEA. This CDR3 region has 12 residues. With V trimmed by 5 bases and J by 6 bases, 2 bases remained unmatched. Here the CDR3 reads CASSQQGDTQYF. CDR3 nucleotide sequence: TGTGCCAGCAGCCAACAGGGGGATACGCAGTATTTT.

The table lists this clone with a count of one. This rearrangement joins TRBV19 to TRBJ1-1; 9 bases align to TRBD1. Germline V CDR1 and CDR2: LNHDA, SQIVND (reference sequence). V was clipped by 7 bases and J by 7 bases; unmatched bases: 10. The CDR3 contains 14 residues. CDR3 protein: CASTQTGTGIEAFF. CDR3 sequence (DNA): TGTGCCAGTACCCAAACCGGGACAGGGATTGAAGCTTTCTTT.

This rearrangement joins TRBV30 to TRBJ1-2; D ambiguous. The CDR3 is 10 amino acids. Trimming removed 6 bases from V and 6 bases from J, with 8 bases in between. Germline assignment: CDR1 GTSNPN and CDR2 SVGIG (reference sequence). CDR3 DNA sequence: TGTGCCTGTGGATTAGATGGCTACACCTTC. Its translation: CACGLDGYTF.

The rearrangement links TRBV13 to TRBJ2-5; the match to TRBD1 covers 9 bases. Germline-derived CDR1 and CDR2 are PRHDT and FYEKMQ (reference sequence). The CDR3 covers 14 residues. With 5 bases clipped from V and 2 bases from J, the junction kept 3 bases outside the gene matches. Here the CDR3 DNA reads TGTGCCAGCAGCCACGGACAGGGGCAAGAGACCCAGTACTTC. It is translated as CASSHGQGQETQYF.

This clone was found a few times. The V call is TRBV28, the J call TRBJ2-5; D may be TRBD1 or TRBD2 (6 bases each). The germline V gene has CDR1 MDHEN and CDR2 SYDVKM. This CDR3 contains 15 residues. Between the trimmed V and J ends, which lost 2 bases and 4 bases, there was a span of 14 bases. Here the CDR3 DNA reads TGTGCCAGCAGTTTAGAGGGGGGCCTGGGAGAGACCCAGTACTTC. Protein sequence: CASSLEGGLGETQYF.

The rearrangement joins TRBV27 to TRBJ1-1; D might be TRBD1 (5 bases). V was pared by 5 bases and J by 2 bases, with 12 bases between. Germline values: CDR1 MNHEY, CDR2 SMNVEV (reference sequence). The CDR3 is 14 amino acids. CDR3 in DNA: TGTGCCAGCAGTGATCGACAGTCAAACACTGAAGCTTTCTTT. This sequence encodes CASSDRQSNTEAFF.

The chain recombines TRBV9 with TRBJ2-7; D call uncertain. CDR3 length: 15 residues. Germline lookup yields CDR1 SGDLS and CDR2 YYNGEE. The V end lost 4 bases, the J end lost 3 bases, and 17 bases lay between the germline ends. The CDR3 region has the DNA TGTGCCAGCAGCCGTAGATTCAATTTTGGCTACGAGCAGTACTTC. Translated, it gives CASSRRFNFGYEQYF.

The CDR3 DNA reads TGTGCCAGCAGTGAATATATGGCAGCCTCTGGAAACACCATATATTTT. It is translated as CASSEYMAASGNTIYF. V is TRBV25-1 and J is TRBJ1-3, with D uncertain. This CDR3 is built from 16 residues. Germline assignment: CDR1 MGHDK and CDR2 SYGVNS. The V end lost 0 bases, the J end lost 0 bases, and 9 bases lay between the germline ends. Full variable domain (outside the CDR3, taken from reference TRBV25-1 and TRBJ1-3): EADIYQTPRYLVIGTGKKITLECSQTMGHDKMYWYQQDPGMELHLIHYSYGVNSTEKGDLSSESTVSRIRTEHFPLTLESARPSHTSQYLCASSEYMAASGNTIYFGEGSWLTVV.

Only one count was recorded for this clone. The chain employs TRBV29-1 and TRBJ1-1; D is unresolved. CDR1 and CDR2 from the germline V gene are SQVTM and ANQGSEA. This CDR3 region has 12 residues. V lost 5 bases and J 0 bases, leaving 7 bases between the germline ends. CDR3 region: CSVWEMNTEAFF. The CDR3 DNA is TGCAGCGTTTGGGAGATGAACACTGAAGCTTTCTTT.

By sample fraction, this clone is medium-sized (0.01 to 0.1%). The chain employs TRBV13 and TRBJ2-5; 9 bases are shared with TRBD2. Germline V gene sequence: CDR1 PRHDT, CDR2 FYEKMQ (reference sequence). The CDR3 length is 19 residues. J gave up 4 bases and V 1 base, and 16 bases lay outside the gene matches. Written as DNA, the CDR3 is TGTGCCAGCAGCTTAGATCCGACTAGCGGAACTGGGGGGCGAGAGACCCAGTACTTC. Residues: CASSLDPTSGTGGRETQYF.

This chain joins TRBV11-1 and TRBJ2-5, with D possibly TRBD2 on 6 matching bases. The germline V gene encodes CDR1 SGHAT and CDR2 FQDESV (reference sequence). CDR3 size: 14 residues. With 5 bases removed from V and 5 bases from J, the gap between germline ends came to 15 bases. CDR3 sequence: CASSTGGGWETQYF. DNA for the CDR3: TGTGCCAGCAGCACCGGTGGAGGGTGGGAGACCCAGTACTTC.

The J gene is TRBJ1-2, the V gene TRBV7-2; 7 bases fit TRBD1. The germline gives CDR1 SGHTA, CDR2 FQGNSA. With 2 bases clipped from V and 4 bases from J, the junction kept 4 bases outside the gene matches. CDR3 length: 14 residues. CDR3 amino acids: CASSLPAGGYGYTF. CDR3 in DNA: TGTGCCAGCAGCTTACCAGCAGGGGGCTATGGCTACACCTTC.

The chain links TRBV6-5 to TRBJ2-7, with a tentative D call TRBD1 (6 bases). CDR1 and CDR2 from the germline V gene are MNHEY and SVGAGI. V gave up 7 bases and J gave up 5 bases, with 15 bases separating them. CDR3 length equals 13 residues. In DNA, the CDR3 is TGTGCCAGCATAGGGGACACGGCTCACGAGCAGTACTTC. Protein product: CASIGDTAHEQYF.

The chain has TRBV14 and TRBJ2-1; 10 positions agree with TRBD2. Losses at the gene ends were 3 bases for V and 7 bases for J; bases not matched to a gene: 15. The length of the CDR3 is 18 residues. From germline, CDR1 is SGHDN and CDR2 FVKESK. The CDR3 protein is CASSHVSGGPAKGNEQFF. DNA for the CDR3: TGTGCCAGCAGCCATGTTAGCGGGGGGCCGGCTAAAGGGAATGAGCAGTTCTTC.

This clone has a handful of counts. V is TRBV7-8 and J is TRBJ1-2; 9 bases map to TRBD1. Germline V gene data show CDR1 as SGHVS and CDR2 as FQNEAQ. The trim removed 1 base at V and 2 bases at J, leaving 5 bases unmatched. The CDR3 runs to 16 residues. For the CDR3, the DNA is TGTGCCAGCAGCTTAGGTATTGGACAGGGGAACTATGGCTACACCTTC. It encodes CASSLGIGQGNYGYTF.

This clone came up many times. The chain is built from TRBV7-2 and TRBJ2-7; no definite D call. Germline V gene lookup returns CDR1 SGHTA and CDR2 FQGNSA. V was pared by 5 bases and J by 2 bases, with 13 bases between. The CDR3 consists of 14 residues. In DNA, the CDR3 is TGTGCCAGCAGCCCCCGGCACGCACCCTACGAGCAGTACTTC. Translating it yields CASSPRHAPYEQYF.

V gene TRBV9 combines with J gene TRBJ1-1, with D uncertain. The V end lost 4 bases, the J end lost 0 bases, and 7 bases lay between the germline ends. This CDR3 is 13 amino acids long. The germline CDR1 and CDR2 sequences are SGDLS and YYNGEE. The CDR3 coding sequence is TGTGCCAGCAGCCCCGGAATGAACACTGAAGCTTTCTTT. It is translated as CASSPGMNTEAFF.

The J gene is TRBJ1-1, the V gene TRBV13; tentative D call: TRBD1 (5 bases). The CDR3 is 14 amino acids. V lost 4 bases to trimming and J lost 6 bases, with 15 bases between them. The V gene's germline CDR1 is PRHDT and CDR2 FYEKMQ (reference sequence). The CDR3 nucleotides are TGTGCCAGCAGCTCCTACGCGGGGGAACCTGAAGCTTTCTTT. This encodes CASSSYAGEPEAFF.

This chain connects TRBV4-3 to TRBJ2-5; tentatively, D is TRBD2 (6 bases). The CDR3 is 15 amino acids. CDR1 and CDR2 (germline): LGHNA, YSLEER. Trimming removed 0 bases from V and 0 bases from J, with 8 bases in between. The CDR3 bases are TGCGCCAGCAGCCAAGATCGGGAGTACCAAGAGACCCAGTACTTC. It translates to CASSQDREYQETQYF.

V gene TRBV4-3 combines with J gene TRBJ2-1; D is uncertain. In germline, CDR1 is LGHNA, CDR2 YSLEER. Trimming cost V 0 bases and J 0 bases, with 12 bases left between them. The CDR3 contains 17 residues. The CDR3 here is CASSQDQLTSSYNEQFF. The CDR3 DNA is TGCGCCAGCAGCCAAGATCAACTCACGAGCTCCTACAATGAGCAGTTCTTC.

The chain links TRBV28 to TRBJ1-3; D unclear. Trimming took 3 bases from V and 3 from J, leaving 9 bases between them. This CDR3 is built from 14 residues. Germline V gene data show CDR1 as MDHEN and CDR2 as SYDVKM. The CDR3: CASSFSRGGNTIYF. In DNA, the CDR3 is TGTGCCAGCAGTTTTAGCCGGGGTGGAAACACCATATATTTT.

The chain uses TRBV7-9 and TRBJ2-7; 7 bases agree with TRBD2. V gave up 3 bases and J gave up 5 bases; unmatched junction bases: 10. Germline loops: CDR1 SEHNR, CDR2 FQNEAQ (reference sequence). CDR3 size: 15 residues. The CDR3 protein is CASSLGGNSGNEQYF. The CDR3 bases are TGTGCCAGCAGCTTGGGGGGAAACAGCGGGAACGAGCAGTACTTC.

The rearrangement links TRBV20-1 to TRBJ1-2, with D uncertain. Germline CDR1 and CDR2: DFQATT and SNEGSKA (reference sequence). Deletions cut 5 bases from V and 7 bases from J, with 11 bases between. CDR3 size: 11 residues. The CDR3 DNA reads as TGCAGTGCTTTGAGGACCACTGGCTACACCTTC. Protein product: CSALRTTGYTF.

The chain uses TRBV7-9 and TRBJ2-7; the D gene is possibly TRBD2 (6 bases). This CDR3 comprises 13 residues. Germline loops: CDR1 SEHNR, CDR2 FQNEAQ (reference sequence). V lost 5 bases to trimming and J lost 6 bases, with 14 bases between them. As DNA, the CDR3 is TGTGCCAGCAGCCTAGAGGAGGGCCCCGAGCAGTACTTC. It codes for CASSLEEGPEQYF.